Below, 2 T cell receptor beta chains from the same sample are listed, as sequenced in a study of PD-L1 blockade in urothelial cancer. Sequenced by immunoSEQ multiplex PCR; TCRdb stores in-frame clones only, minus some. The sample lists 130,000 or so clones, roughly 80% seen once, with 3.2% in the top ten. The time point was: pretreatment peripheral blood. Sample: PBMCs, taken around atezolizumab (anti-PD-L1) treatment. The receptors shown here come from a man aged 50 to 60 with urothelial cancer.

This clone was picked up one time. This chain connects TRBV13 to TRBJ2-7; perhaps TRBD1 as D (6 bases). Germline CDR1 PRHDT, CDR2 FYEKMQ (reference sequence). V lost 2 bases, J lost 7 bases, and 15 bases lay in between. The CDR3 extends over 14 amino acids. CDR3 DNA: TGTGCCAGCAGCTTAAATATGAGGGGGAGTGAGCAGTACTTC. This translates into CASSLNMRGSEQYF.

This chain joins TRBV27 and TRBJ1-1; D call uncertain. The V gene lost 3 bases and the J gene lost 1 base, with 9 bases spanning the gap. The germline V gene has CDR1 MNHEY and CDR2 SMNVEV (reference sequence). CDR3 length: 14 amino acids. CDR3 nucleotides: TGTGCCAGCAGTTTTTTTCGGGGGAACACTGAAGCTTTCTTT. This codes for CASSFFRGNTEAFF.